This T cell receptor beta chain was observed in a study of shared clonotypes between healthy human individuals. General study findings and limits: Investigators expected sequencing depth to affect clonotype sharing among donors.

Remarks on this clone: Its antigen is not known.

As defined, naive CD8 cells were CD45RO-negative and positively selected for CCR7, with terminally differentiated effector memory CD45RA+ cells excluded. Between the trimmed V and J ends, which lost 4 bases and 4 bases, there was a span of 11 bases. Looked up from germline, CDR1 is SGDLS and CDR2 is YYNGEE. The CDR3 extends over 13 amino acids. Several immunoSEQ 96-well plates shared each subset's DNA, each plate a replicate. Data came from immunoSEQ multiplex PCR; TCRdb stores just in-frame clones and leaves some out. The sample yields about 2.2 million clones, approximately 92% seen once. Sequenced sample: naive CD8+ T cells from PBMCs. The V call is TRBV9, the J call TRBJ2-5; D gene uncertain. This receptor was taken from a man between 18 and 29 years old in good health. Some clones in this sample may be carry-over from other donors' samples. As DNA, the CDR3 is TGTGCCAGCAGCCCCCCTTGGGCAGAGACCCAGTACTTC. Encoded protein: CASSPPWAETQYF. Combining the CDR3 with reference TRBV9 and TRBJ2-5 gives the whole variable domain DSGVTQTPKHLITATGQRVTLRCSPRSGDLSVYWYQQSLDQGLQFLIQYYNGEERAKGNILERFSAQQFPDLHSELNLSSLELGDSALYFCASSPPWAETQYFGPGTRLLVL.